This is a list of T cell receptor beta chains from one sample in a study of regulatory dendritic cells for organ transplantation. Profiling relied on immunoSEQ multiplex PCR, and the TCRdb table lists in-frame clones only, not all of them. The sample has some 10,000 clones, approximately 80% seen once. Antigen specificity for these receptors is unknown. Sequenced material: memory CD4+ T cells from blood cultured with dendritic cells. These receptors all come from a human donor in good health. The CDR3 runs from the conserved cysteine through the conserved F or W.

j_call: TRBJ1-6; v_call: TRBV28; cdr3_aa: CASSFVQGRSPLHF
j_call: TRBJ2-7; v_call: TRBV6-5; cdr3_aa: CASKDRDRYEQYF
j_call: TRBJ2-1; v_call: TRBV19; cdr3_aa: CASRVRATVGYYNEQFF
j_call: TRBJ2-7; v_call: TRBV6-1; cdr3_aa: CASSAPTSGSFYEQYF
j_call: TRBJ2-4; v_call: TRBV7-2; cdr3_aa: CASSGAFQYF
j_call: TRBJ1-4; v_call: TRBV28; cdr3_aa: CASSRTGSSNEKLFF
j_call: TRBJ2-7; v_call: TRBV2; cdr3_aa: CASTLRWGGYEQYF
j_call: TRBJ2-5; v_call: TRBV5-4; cdr3_aa: CASSTGTGEETQYF
j_call: TRBJ2-3; v_call: TRBV7-9; cdr3_aa: CASSFLLAKSDTQYF
j_call: TRBJ2-7; v_call: TRBV10-3; cdr3_aa: CAISESGLEQYF
j_call: TRBJ2-1; v_call: TRBV27; cdr3_aa: CASSLAQGNEQFF
j_call: TRBJ2-7; v_call: TRBV11-2; cdr3_aa: CASSFGLDEQYF
j_call: TRBJ1-1; v_call: TRBV7-8; cdr3_aa: CASSFSQTSNTEAFF
j_call: TRBJ2-3; v_call: TRBV27; cdr3_aa: CASRHPGLTQYF
j_call: TRBJ1-1; v_call: TRBV5-1; cdr3_aa: CASSLDPGLQRGAFF
j_call: TRBJ1-5; v_call: TRBV6-5; cdr3_aa: CASKRQGPNQPQHF
j_call: TRBJ1-5; v_call: TRBV7-8; cdr3_aa: CASSYLETMGQPQHF
j_call: TRBJ1-1; v_call: TRBV6-6; cdr3_aa: CASRTGGGAGEAFF
j_call: TRBJ1-2; v_call: TRBV30; cdr3_aa: CAWSQGDYGYTF
j_call: TRBJ2-1; v_call: TRBV18; cdr3_aa: CASSPLAGDGQFF
j_call: TRBJ2-7; v_call: TRBV27; cdr3_aa: CARNGNRDRVHEQYF
j_call: TRBJ1-2; v_call: TRBV19; cdr3_aa: CASSMTRGDGYTF
j_call: TRBJ2-7; v_call: TRBV18; cdr3_aa: CASSPGTVTYEQYF
j_call: TRBJ2-7; v_call: TRBV7-2; cdr3_aa: CASSLSVVGEQYF
j_call: TRBJ2-5; v_call: TRBV2; cdr3_aa: CASSEGQGGKETQYF
j_call: TRBJ1-5; v_call: TRBV7-2; cdr3_aa: CASSPWTDSNQPQHF
j_call: TRBJ2-7; v_call: TRBV7-2; cdr3_aa: CASSTGSAPYEQYF
j_call: TRBJ1-2; v_call: TRBV10-3; cdr3_aa: CAISGVRNSVVDGYTF
j_call: TRBJ2-7; v_call: TRBV18; cdr3_aa: CASSPLVRPYEQYF
j_call: TRBJ2-1; v_call: TRBV7-9; cdr3_aa: CASSLEGSGRAYNEQFF
j_call: TRBJ1-1; v_call: TRBV7-2; cdr3_aa: CASSLWGQDTEAFF
j_call: TRBJ1-2; v_call: TRBV9; cdr3_aa: CASSVDAGHYGYTF
j_call: TRBJ2-3; v_call: TRBV9; cdr3_aa: CASSVVGTSGGTDTQYF
j_call: TRBJ2-3; v_call: TRBV27; cdr3_aa: CASSLILRNTDTQYF
j_call: TRBJ2-5; v_call: TRBV29-1; cdr3_aa: CSVGWTRQETQYF
j_call: TRBJ1-2; v_call: TRBV6-6; cdr3_aa: CASSSWATEGYTF
j_call: TRBJ1-1; v_call: TRBV7-8; cdr3_aa: CASSPQTGLGAFF
j_call: TRBJ2-2; v_call: TRBV2; cdr3_aa: CASTGAVHTGELFF
j_call: TRBJ1-5; v_call: TRBV6-6; cdr3_aa: CASSYGQGNQPQHF
j_call: TRBJ1-2; v_call: TRBV27; cdr3_aa: CASSPRTGDGYTF
j_call: TRBJ2-3; v_call: TRBV30; cdr3_aa: CAWSAARGGTDTQYF
j_call: TRBJ2-5; v_call: TRBV15; cdr3_aa: CATSRGGGALQETQYF
j_call: TRBJ2-6; v_call: TRBV18; cdr3_aa: CASSGLGSGANVLTF
j_call: TRBJ2-3; v_call: TRBV30; cdr3_aa: CAWATSGSLDTQYF
j_call: TRBJ2-5; v_call: TRBV5-1; cdr3_aa: CASSLSGGREETQYF
j_call: TRBJ2-7; v_call: TRBV18; cdr3_aa: CASSADTGLASQYF
j_call: TRBJ1-4; v_call: TRBV5-4; cdr3_aa: CASSWDKTNEKLFF
j_call: TRBJ2-4; v_call: TRBV19; cdr3_aa: CATQGARGNIQYF
j_call: TRBJ1-2; v_call: TRBV9; cdr3_aa: CASSDQDRVPFYGYTF